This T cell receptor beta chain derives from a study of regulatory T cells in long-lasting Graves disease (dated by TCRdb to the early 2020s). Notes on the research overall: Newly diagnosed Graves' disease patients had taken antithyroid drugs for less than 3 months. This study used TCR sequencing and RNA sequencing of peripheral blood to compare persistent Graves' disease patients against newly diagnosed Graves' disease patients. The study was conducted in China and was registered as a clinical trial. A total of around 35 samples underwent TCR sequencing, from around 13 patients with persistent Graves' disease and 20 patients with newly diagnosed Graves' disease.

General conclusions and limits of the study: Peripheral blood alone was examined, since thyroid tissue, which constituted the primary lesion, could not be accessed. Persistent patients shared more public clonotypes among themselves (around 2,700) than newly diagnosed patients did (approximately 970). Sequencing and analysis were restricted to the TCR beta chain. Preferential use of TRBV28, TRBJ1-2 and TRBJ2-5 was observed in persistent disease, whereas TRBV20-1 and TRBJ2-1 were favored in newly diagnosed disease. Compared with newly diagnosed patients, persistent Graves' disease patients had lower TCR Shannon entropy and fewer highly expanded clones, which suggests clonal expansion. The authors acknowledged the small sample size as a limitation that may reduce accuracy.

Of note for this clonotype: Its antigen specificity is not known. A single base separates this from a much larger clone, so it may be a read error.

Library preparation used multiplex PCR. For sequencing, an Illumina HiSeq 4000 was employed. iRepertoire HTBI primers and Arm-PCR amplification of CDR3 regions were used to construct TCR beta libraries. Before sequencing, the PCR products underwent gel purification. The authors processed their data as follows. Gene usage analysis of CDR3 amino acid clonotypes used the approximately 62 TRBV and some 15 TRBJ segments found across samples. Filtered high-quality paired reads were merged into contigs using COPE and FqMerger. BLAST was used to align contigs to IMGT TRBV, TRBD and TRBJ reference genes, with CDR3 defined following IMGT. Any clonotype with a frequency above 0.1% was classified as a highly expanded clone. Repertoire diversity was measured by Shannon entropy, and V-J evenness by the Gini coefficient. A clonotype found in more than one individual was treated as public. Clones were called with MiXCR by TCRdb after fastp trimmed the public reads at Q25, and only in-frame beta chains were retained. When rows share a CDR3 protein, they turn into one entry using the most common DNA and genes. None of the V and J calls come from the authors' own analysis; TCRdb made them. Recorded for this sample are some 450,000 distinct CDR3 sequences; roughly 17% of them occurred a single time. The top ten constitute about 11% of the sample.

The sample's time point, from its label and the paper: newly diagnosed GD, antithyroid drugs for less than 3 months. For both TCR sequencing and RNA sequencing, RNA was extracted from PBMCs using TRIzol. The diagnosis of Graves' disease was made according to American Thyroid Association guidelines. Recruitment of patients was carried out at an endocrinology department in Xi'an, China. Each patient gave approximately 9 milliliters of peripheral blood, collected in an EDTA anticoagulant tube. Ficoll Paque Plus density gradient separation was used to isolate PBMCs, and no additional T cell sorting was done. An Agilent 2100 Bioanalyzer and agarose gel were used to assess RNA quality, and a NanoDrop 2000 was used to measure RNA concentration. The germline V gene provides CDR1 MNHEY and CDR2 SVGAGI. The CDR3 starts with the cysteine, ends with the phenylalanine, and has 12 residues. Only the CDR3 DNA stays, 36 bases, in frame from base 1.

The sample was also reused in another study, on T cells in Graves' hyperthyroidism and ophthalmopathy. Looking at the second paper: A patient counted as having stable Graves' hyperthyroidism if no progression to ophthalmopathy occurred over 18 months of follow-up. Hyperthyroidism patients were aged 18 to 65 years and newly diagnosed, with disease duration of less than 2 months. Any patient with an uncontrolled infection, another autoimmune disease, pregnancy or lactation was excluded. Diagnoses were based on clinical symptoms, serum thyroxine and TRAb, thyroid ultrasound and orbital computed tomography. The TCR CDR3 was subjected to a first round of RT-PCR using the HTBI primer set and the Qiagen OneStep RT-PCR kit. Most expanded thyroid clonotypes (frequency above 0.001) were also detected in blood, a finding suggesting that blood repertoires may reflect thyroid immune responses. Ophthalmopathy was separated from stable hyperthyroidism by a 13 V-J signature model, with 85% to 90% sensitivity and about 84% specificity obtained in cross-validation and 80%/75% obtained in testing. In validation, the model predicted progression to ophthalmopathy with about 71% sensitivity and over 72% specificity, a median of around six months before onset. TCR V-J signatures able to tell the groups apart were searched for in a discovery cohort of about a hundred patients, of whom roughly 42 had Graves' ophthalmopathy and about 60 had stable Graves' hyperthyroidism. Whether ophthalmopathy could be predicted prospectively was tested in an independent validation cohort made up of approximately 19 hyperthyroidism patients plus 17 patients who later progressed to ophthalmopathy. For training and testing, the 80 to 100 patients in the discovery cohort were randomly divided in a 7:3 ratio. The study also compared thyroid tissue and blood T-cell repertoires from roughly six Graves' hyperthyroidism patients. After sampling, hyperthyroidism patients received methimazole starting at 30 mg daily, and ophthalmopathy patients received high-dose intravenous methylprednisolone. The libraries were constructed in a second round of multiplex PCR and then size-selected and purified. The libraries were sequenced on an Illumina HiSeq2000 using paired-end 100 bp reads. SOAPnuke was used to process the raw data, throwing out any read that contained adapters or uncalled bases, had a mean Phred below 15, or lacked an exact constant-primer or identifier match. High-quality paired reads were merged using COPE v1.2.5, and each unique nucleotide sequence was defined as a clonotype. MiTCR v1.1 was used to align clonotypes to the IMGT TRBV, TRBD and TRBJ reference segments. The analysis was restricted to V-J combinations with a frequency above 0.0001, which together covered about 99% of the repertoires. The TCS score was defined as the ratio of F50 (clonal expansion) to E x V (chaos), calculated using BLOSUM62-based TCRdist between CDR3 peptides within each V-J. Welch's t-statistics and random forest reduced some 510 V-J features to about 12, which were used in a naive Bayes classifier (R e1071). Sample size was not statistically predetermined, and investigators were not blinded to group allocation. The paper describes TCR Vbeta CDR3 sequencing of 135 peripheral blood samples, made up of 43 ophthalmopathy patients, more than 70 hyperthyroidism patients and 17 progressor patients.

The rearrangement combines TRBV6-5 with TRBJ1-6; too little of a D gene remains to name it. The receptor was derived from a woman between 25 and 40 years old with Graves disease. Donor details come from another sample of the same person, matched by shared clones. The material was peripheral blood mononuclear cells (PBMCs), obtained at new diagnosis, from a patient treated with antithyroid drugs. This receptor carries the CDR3 CASSFGRSPLRF. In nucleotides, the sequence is TGTGCCAGCAGTTTTGGACGGTCTCCCCTCCGCTTT.